This TCR beta chain was sequenced during a study of shared clonotypes between healthy human individuals. As for the study in general: Each donor had three CD4 naive, three CD4 memory, two CD8 naive and one CD8 memory plate. Findings of the study overall: Represented diversity, genetic and exposure-history alike, was limited by few donors. Clonotypes shared by all four sorted-subset donors had higher generation probabilities than non-shared clonotypes.

This clone has only a few counts. Its antigen is as yet unknown. The identical CDR3 is also encoded by other nucleotide sequences in the sample. The assay was run at deep level. The repertoire was sequenced with immunoSEQ multiplex PCR; TCRdb's copy has only in-frame clones and lacks some. The data hold about 960,000 clones, with more than 75% observed a single time. Germline assignment: CDR1 SGDLS and CDR2 YYNGEE. CDR3 length: 14 amino acids. The germline V and J ends were trimmed by 0 bases and 1 base, with 8 bases remaining between them. Sequenced material: memory CD4+ T cells sorted from blood. Subset meaning: CD45RA-negative fraction. The receptor was isolated from a man between 18 and 29 years old in good health. The V call is TRBV9, the J call TRBJ2-7; D unclear. The CDR3 spells CASSVAPESYEQYF. The CDR3 DNA reads as TGTGCCAGCAGCGTAGCTCCAGAGTCCTACGAGCAGTACTTC. The entire variable domain, with the rest obtained from reference TRBV9 and TRBJ2-7, is as follows: DSGVTQTPKHLITATGQRVTLRCSPRSGDLSVYWYQQSLDQGLQFLIQYYNGEERAKGNILERFSAQQFPDLHSELNLSSLELGDSALYFCASSVAPESYEQYFGPGTRLTVT.